This record concerns one TCR beta chain sequence. Its antigen is not yet known. No base qualities exist here, and no much larger clone lies one base off it. The time point label for this specimen denotes: peripheral blood 6 weeks after treatment start. The cohort comprised fewer than 35 patients with locally advanced or metastatic urothelial carcinoma treated at Memorial Sloan Kettering on a trial protocol. Peripheral blood mononuclear cells were collected pretreatment and during treatment, with between 1 and 8 total time points per patient. The Qiagen DNeasy Blood extraction kit was used to purify genomic DNA from total PBMCs and tumor samples. Collected pretreatment and during treatment, PBMCs were isolated and stored as previously described. This sample was included in a study of PD-L1 blockade in urothelial cancer (dated by TCRdb to 2015 to 2018). Broadly, across the study: Every patient began therapy in 2014 and was given atezolizumab 1,200 mg intravenously every 3 weeks. Under 30 patients had pretreatment blood TCR-seq, about 25 had at least one posttreatment blood collection, and about 25 had tumor TCR-seq. Patients had an ECOG performance status of 0 or 1 and had received between 0 and 3 prior chemotherapy regimens. Pretreatment tumor samples, along with matched peripheral blood collected serially before and after atezolizumab treatment, underwent TCR sequencing. Durable clinical benefit was defined as a progression-free survival longer than 6 months, and TCR features were additionally tested against progression-free survival and overall survival. Blood samples were analyzed at two time points: 3 weeks after treatment start (second dose) and 6 weeks after treatment start. The study was an exploratory multi-omic analysis of somatic, immune and clinical correlates of response to PD-L1 blockade with atezolizumab in urothelial cancer. About 10 patients achieved durable clinical benefit and about 19 did not. About 90% of the roughly 29 patients were males with bladder-origin urothelial cancer, and about 65% of the roughly 30 reported a prior smoking history. A median of about 140,000 T cells and 83,000 or so unique TCRs was obtained from blood samples, and a median clonality of around 0.072 was observed. In the same patients, pretreatment tumors underwent whole exome sequencing and RNA sequencing in addition to TCR sequencing.

Synthetic TCR analog templates were spiked into each PCR to estimate absolute template abundance from read counts. TCRbeta CDR3 regions were amplified from genomic DNA with bias-controlled V and J gene primers using the immunoSEQ assay. Sequencing of rearranged TCRbeta segments was done at approximately 20X coverage. Regarding the original processing steps: Clustering was used to correct sequencing errors, and CDR3s were annotated against IMGT so that V, D and J genes could be assigned. Downstream analyses used only productive TCRbeta rearrangements, leaving out any out-of-frame or stop-codon sequences. Clonality was computed as one minus Shannon entropy normalized by the log of the number of unique productive sequences. Clones differing between time points or between blood and tumor were identified using Fisher's exact test with Benjamini-Hochberg correction, with an adjusted p below 0.01 applied as the threshold. TCRdb's version of the immuneACCESS table is confined to in-frame rearrangements and falls short of the full clone set. An unresolved V gene accounts for under half of the shortfall where checked; the remainder is of unknown origin. The V and J calls and clone size were taken over from that table, and D and trimming were inferred from the DNA. The sample table contains 41,000 or so clones; only one count was recorded for 80% to 90% of them. Clones ranked in the top ten supply about 2.5% of the sample.

The paper as a whole reports these results and caveats: Improved progression-free and overall survival was found to be associated with pretreatment peripheral blood TCR clonality below the median. Greater expansion of tumor-associated TCR clones in peripheral blood 3 weeks after the start of treatment was observed in patients with durable benefit (n of about 20, p = 0.022). Because the sample size was small (n of about 30) and many of the analyses were exploratory, the results are meant to be hypothesis-generating.

The clonotype originates from a man between 65 and 85 years old with urothelial cancer. The input for sequencing was PBMCs, taken around atezolizumab (anti-PD-L1) treatment.

The CDR3 in this case is CASSEWGGLNSGNTIYF. The base sequence is TGTGCCAGCAGTGAATGGGGGGGGCTCAACTCTGGAAACACCATATATTTT. The chain was built from TRBV25-1 and TRBJ1-3; D gene: possibly TRBD1, on 6 matching bases. Measured from the cysteine to the phenylalanine, the CDR3 is 17 residues long. The kept DNA is CDR3 alone, 51 bases in frame from the first base. The junction shows trimming of 1 base on V and 0 bases on J, plus 13 bases between the germline ends. Per the germline V gene, MGHDK is the CDR1 and SYGVNS is the CDR2.